This entry lists 23 T cell receptor beta chains sequenced from one sample in a study of blood T cell repertoires in COVID-19 (dated by TCRdb to 2020 to 2022). The library was made by the immunoSEQ multiplex PCR assay. Sourced from immuneACCESS, this table was stored by TCRdb with only in-frame sequences that have V and J called. A share of the clones is absent; for the studies checked, an unresolved V gene accounts for under half, and the remainder has no known explanation. The sample table contains some 300,000 clones; only one count was recorded for approximately 90% of them. 6.3% of the sample lies in the top ten. The sample comprised peripheral blood. These receptors all come from a woman between 45 and 65 years old with COVID-19, enrolled during active disease.

The chain carries TRBV5-1 and TRBJ2-5, with TRBD2 matching 10 bases. J gave up 5 bases and V 0 bases, and 4 bases lay outside the gene matches. The CDR3 consists of 15 residues. Germline CDR1 is SGHRS and CDR2 is YFSETQ. The CDR3 loop is CASSLVGTSDETQYF. CDR3 bases: TGCGCCAGCAGCTTGGTCGGGACTAGCGACGAGACCCAGTACTTC. The whole variable domain, filled in from reference TRBV5-1 and TRBJ2-5, reads KAGVTQTPRYLIKTRGQQVTLSCSPISGHRSVSWYQQTPGQGLQFLFEYFSETQRNKGNFPGRFSGRQFSNSRSEMNVSTLELGDSALYLCASSLVGTSDETQYFGPGTRLLVL.

This clone was seen a few times. V and J are TRBV29-1 and TRBJ2-7, with TRBD1 matching 8 bases. Germline V gives CDR1 SQVTM, CDR2 ANQGSEA. Losses at the gene ends were 3 bases for V and 2 bases for J; bases not matched to a gene: 6. The CDR3 sequence is 14 residues long. The CDR3 loop is CSVDIGQGPYEQYF. In nucleotides, the CDR3 is TGCAGCGTTGATATCGGACAGGGCCCCTACGAGCAGTACTTC.

The chain recombines TRBV7-9 with TRBJ2-7; 9 positions match TRBD2. The CDR3 covers 15 residues. Germline V CDR1 and CDR2: SEHNR, FQNEAQ (reference sequence). Germline trimming cut 5 bases from V and 4 bases from J; bases unmatched to any gene: 9. CDR3 residues: CASSPGLANLYEQYF. CDR3 coding DNA: TGTGCCAGCAGCCCCGGACTAGCGAATCTGTACGAGCAGTACTTC. The whole variable domain, remainder taken from reference TRBV7-9 and TRBJ2-7, is DTGVSQNPRHKITKRGQNVTFRCDPISEHNRLYWYRQTLGQGPEFLTYFQNEAQLEKSRLLSDRFSAERPKGSFSTLEIQRTEQGDSAMYLCASSPGLANLYEQYFGPGTRLTVT.

The chain is built from TRBV6-6 and TRBJ2-6; 9 nucleotides line up with TRBD1. Trimming took 5 bases from V and 1 from J; bases not matched to a gene: 6. In germline, CDR1 is MNHNY, CDR2 SVGAGI (reference sequence). CDR3 size: 17 residues. CDR3: CASSRGTGKSGANVLTF. In DNA form, the CDR3 reads TGTGCCAGCAGTCGCGGGACAGGGAAATCTGGGGCCAACGTCCTGACTTTC.

V is TRBV9 and J is TRBJ2-3, with D possibly TRBD2 on 5 matching bases. This CDR3 comprises 16 residues. V lost 4 bases and J 1 base, leaving 16 bases between the germline ends. The germline gives CDR1 SGDLS, CDR2 YYNGEE. DNA for the CDR3: TGTGCCAGCAGCCTGCGGGTGGGATCCGGCACAGATACGCAGTATTTT. It yields the protein CASSLRVGSGTDTQYF.

The J gene is TRBJ2-7, the V gene TRBV19; the D gene is possibly TRBD2 (5 bases). Germline V gives CDR1 LNHDA, CDR2 SQIVND (reference sequence). Trimming pared 2 bases from V and 3 bases from J, leaving 14 bases between. The CDR3 has 15 amino acids. Written as DNA, the CDR3 is TGTGCCAGTAGTATACCTAGTCGGACTGTCTACGAGCAGTACTTC. Translating it yields CASSIPSRTVYEQYF.

The J gene is TRBJ1-2, the V gene TRBV5-4, with D unresolved. Germline CDR1 SGHNT, CDR2 YYREEE (reference sequence). Trimming took 6 bases from V and 8 from J, leaving 23 bases between them. The CDR3 totals 15 residues. The CDR3 DNA reads TGTGCCAGCACCGACGGGATCCAGATGGCGTCCGGCTACACCTTC. Its translation: CASTDGIQMASGYTF.

V and J are TRBV5-1 and TRBJ2-3; 7 nucleotides match TRBD2. The V segment lost 1 base and the J segment 0 bases; nucleotides outside the gene matches: 5. The CDR3 covers 16 residues. CDR1 is SGHRS, CDR2 YFSETQ, per germline. The CDR3 DNA reads TGCGCCAGCAGCTTGAGGCGGGAGAGAAGCACAGATACGCAGTATTTT. As protein: CASSLRRERSTDTQYF.

Details on this clone: Other DNA sequences in this specimen translate into the identical CDR3. This sequence joins TRBV2 and TRBJ1-2, with 7 bases matching TRBD1. Germline V CDR1 and CDR2: SNHLY, FYNNEI. The CDR3 is 12 residues long. V lost 5 bases, J lost 4 bases, and 1 base stayed unmatched. CDR3 residues: CASSRDSYGYTF. DNA for the CDR3: TGTGCCAGCAGTAGGGACAGCTATGGCTACACCTTC. Variable domain in full (rest from reference TRBV2 and TRBJ1-2): EPEVTQTPSHQVTQMGQEVILRCVPISNHLYFYWYRQILGQKVEFLVSFYNNEISEKSEIFDDQFSVERPDGSNFTLKIRSTKLEDSAMYFCASSRDSYGYTFGSGTRLTVV.

This sequence joins TRBV29-1 and TRBJ2-5; 8 bases map to TRBD1. V trimming: 5 bases; J trimming: 5 bases; junction bases outside the gene matches: 1. The length of the CDR3 is 11 residues. Germline loops: CDR1 SQVTM, CDR2 ANQGSEA. CDR3 nucleotide sequence: TGCAGCGTTACAGGGGGGGAGACCCAGTACTTC. Translating gives CSVTGGETQYF.

V usage is TRBV7-6 and J usage is TRBJ1-2, with D possibly matching TRBD1 (6 bases). The CDR3 runs to 16 residues. In germline, CDR1 is SGHVS, CDR2 FNYEAQ. Trimming removed 0 bases from V and 4 bases from J, with 15 bases in between. CDR3: CASSLAKSGESYGYTF. For the CDR3, the DNA is TGTGCCAGCAGCTTAGCGAAGTCAGGGGAAAGCTATGGCTACACCTTC.

V gene TRBV4-2 combines with J gene TRBJ2-1, with 7 bases lining up with TRBD2. CDR3 length: 13 amino acids. Germline CDR1 and CDR2: LGHNA and YNFKEQ. J was trimmed by 8 bases and V by 4 bases; bases with no gene match: 5. This CDR3 is CASSPSSGYEQFF. The CDR3 coding sequence is TGTGCCAGCAGCCCTTCTAGCGGCTATGAGCAGTTCTTC.

V is TRBV24-1 and J is TRBJ1-1; possible D gene TRBD1, 6 bases. Per the germline V gene, CDR1 is KGHDR and CDR2 is SFDVKD. V lost 7 bases and J lost 11, with 19 bases in between. The CDR3 has 13 amino acids. The CDR3 spells CATRPIRDQGAFF. The CDR3 DNA sequence: TGTGCCACCAGGCCCATACGTGACCAGGGGGCTTTCTTT.

The rearrangement joins TRBV11-1 to TRBJ2-1; D is unclear. The CDR3 has 12 amino acids. V gave up 6 bases and J gave up 6 bases, with 9 bases separating them. The germline V gene encodes CDR1 SGHAT and CDR2 FQDESV (reference sequence). The CDR3 here is CASSYTGNEQFF. The CDR3 bases are TGTGCCAGCAGTTACACGGGCAATGAGCAGTTCTTC.

This clone appeared a single time. The chain links TRBV29-1 to TRBJ2-1; 8 nucleotides match TRBD1. From germline, CDR1 is SQVTM and CDR2 ANQGSEA. Trimming took 7 bases from V and 6 from J; bases not matched to a gene: 2. The CDR3 is 11 residues long. CDR3 in DNA: TGCAGCGCTACAGGGGGCAATGAGCAGTTCTTC. Amino acids: CSATGGNEQFF.

This clone was seen just once. The chain couples TRBV27 to TRBJ1-2, with 10 bases that match TRBD1. This CDR3 spans 17 amino acids. Germline CDR1 MNHEY, CDR2 SMNVEV (reference sequence). V lost 3 bases and J lost 2; bases outside the gene matches: 9. The CDR3: CASSFLSWTGGNYGYTF. The CDR3, as DNA: TGTGCCAGCAGTTTCCTATCCTGGACAGGGGGAAACTATGGCTACACCTTC.

The gene calls are TRBV29-1 and TRBJ2-6; 13 bases are shared with TRBD2. Trimming cost V 4 bases and J 1 base; bases outside gene matches: 10. CDR3 length equals 19 residues. Germline assignment: CDR1 SQVTM and CDR2 ANQGSEA. The CDR3 nucleotides read TGCAGCGTTGTATGGACTAGCGGGAGAGGATCATCTGGGGCCAACGTCCTGACTTTC. This gives the protein CSVVWTSGRGSSGANVLTF.

This clone occurred once. The CDR3 DNA follows: TGTGCCAGCAGCCTATCCGGGACAGGGTACAATGAGCAGTTCTTC. This sequence encodes CASSLSGTGYNEQFF. This chain connects TRBV7-2 to TRBJ2-1, with TRBD1 matching 9 bases. The trim removed 5 bases at V and 4 bases at J, leaving 6 bases unmatched. In germline, CDR1 is SGHTA, CDR2 FQGNSA. The CDR3 totals 15 residues.

This clone has just a few counts. The J gene is TRBJ1-6, the V gene TRBV5-1, with D possibly being TRBD1 (5 bases). CDR3 length: 20 residues. The germline V and J ends were trimmed by 0 bases and 7 bases, with 26 bases remaining between them. Germline V gives CDR1 SGHRS, CDR2 YFSETQ. The DNA of the CDR3 is TGCGCCAGCAGCTTGGAAGGTATTTTGGTCCAGGGTATTGGGAATTCACCCCTCCACTTT. It codes for CASSLEGILVQGIGNSPLHF.

The V gene is TRBV7-9, the J gene TRBJ2-4; 14 bases are a match to TRBD2. The CDR3 has 16 amino acids. Trimming cost V 4 bases and J 3 bases; bases outside gene matches: 2. Germline CDR1 and CDR2: SEHNR and FQNEAQ (reference sequence). CDR3 nucleotide sequence: TGTGCCAGCAGCTCTGGGACTAGCGGGAGCAAAAACATTCAGTACTTC. Translation gives CASSSGTSGSKNIQYF.

The sample holds a few counts of this clone. The rearrangement joins TRBV10-3 to TRBJ1-1; 10 positions agree with TRBD1. Germline CDR1 reads ENHRY; CDR2 reads SYGVKD. The trim removed 10 bases at V and 7 bases at J, leaving 18 bases unmatched. CDR3 size: 16 residues. The CDR3 sequence: CATERKTGTGENEAFF. The CDR3 region has the DNA TGTGCCACCGAACGAAAAACCGGGACAGGGGAGAATGAAGCTTTCTTT.

The chain combines TRBV11-3 with TRBJ1-1; 7 bases match TRBD1. Losses at the gene ends were 2 bases for V and 8 bases for J; bases not matched to a gene: 5. Germline assignment: CDR1 SGHNT and CDR2 YENEEA. CDR3 length: 13 amino acids. CDR3 residues: CASSLSPDREAFF. The CDR3 nucleotides are TGTGCCAGCAGCTTAAGCCCGGACAGGGAAGCTTTCTTT.

This chain connects TRBV5-1 to TRBJ2-2, with 9 bases identical to TRBD1. The CDR3 length is 15 residues. Germline CDR1 reads SGHRS; CDR2 reads YFSETQ. The junction had 4 bases not matched to a gene; V was cut back by 0 bases and J by 7 bases. CDR3 nucleotides: TGCGCCAGCAGCTTGGGGGACAGGGACATCGGGGAGCTGTTTTTT. Its protein product is CASSLGDRDIGELFF.